This TCR beta chain was profiled in a study of blood T cell repertoires in COVID-19. Turning to the study itself: Acute and convalescent COVID-19 specimens originated in the United States, Italy and Spain.

Categorization into cohorts depended on clinical history that participants reported. Donors in Cohort 3 who had recovered were those with two negative PCRs, healthcare professional clearance, or resolution of their symptoms. In the study's own analysis: How many nucleated cells were present was estimated from reference gene primer amplification. Profiling relied on immunoSEQ multiplex PCR, and the TCRdb table lists in-frame clones only, not all of them. That table gives V, J and clone size, and the DNA gave D and trimming. There are some 350,000 clones in the sample; about 87% occur only once, and 5% lies in the top ten. V lost 3 bases to trimming and J lost 4 bases; unmatched junction nucleotides: 5. CDR1 and CDR2 from the germline V gene are WNHNN and SYGVQD (reference sequence). The length of the CDR3 is 14 residues.

The chain recombines TRBV10-1 with TRBJ2-5; 7 bases are shared with TRBD1. Sequenced: PBMCs or T cells enriched from blood (not recorded which). The TCR comes from a man aged 25 to 40 who had recovered from COVID-19. This chain's CDR3 is CASSDDRDIETQYF. DNA of the CDR3: TGCGCCAGCAGTGATGACAGGGATATAGAGACCCAGTACTTC.